This T cell receptor beta chain was documented in a study of PD-1 blockade in classical Hodgkin lymphoma. As regards this clone: Its antigen remains unknown.

This CDR3 comprises 14 residues. Germline V gene data show CDR1 as SGHVS and CDR2 as FQNEAQ. Trimming took 5 bases from V and 6 from J, leaving 17 bases between them. Noted time point: cycle 4 day 1 (C4D1), after less than seven weeks of nivolumab. Every patient had relapsed following autologous stem cell transplantation, and cohorts differed in brentuximab vedotin exposure. General observations from the study: CD8+ TCR diversity did not rise significantly by C4D1, unlike CD4+. Possible causes of repertoire differences, disease activity or prior therapy, remain undefined.

Clones were read by immunoSEQ multiplex PCR, and TCRdb kept only the in-frame ones, dropping some. The data show under 20,000 clones, around 80% seen once. This receptor was identified in a human donor with classical Hodgkin lymphoma. The chain joins TRBV7-8 to TRBJ2-7; TRBD1 is a possible D gene (6 bases). The specimen was peripheral blood mononuclear cells (PBMCs), collected before the fourth cycle of nivolumab. CDR3 sequence reads: CASSHGTPRAEQYF. The CDR3, as DNA: TGTGCCAGCAGCCACGGGACACCGAGGGCCGAGCAGTACTTC.